These 9 T cell receptor beta chains were sequenced from one sample in a study of control samples from healthy donors and cancer patients. Produced via immunoSEQ multiplex PCR; TCRdb's table is partial and in-frame only. Here the sample spans 150,000 or so clones, approximately 93% being singletons. Source material: blood. These receptors were collected from a man younger than 35 in good health.

This clone was recorded once. The CDR3 DNA follows: TGTGCCAGTAGTATATTGACTAGCGGCCAAGAGACCCAGTACTTC. Amino acid sequence: CASSILTSGQETQYF. The chain couples TRBV19 to TRBJ2-5; 9 positions agree with TRBD2. The CDR3 consists of 15 residues. The germline V gene has CDR1 LNHDA and CDR2 SQIVND (reference sequence). Unmatched junction bases numbered 2, after V lost 2 bases and J lost 1 base.

This rearrangement joins TRBV24-1 to TRBJ1-5; D is possibly TRBD1 (5 bases). The CDR3 totals 12 residues. Germline-derived CDR1 and CDR2 are KGHDR and SFDVKD. The germline V and J ends were trimmed by 9 bases and 5 bases, with 10 bases remaining between them. CDR3 residues: CATVRGDQPQHF. The CDR3 nucleotides read TGTGCCACCGTCCGGGGGGATCAGCCCCAGCATTTT.

This clone was detected once. The chain recombines TRBV4-1 with TRBJ1-1, with TRBD1 as a possible D gene (5 bases). Trimming left V 5 bases short and J 1 base short, with 11 bases between. CDR1 MGHRA and CDR2 YSYEKL come from the germline V gene. CDR3 size: 14 residues. The CDR3 DNA reads TGCGCCAGCAGCTTTCTCGGGGGGAACACTGAAGCTTTCTTT. Protein product: CASSFLGGNTEAFF.

In its sample, this clone was seen once. The genes are TRBV7-2 and TRBJ1-5, with D tentatively TRBD1 (5 bases). With 2 bases removed from V and 6 bases from J, the gap between germline ends came to 11 bases. The CDR3 has 14 amino acids. Germline V gives CDR1 SGHTA, CDR2 FQGNSA. The CDR3 nucleotides read TGTGCCAGCAGCTTATGGGAGGGACCTCAGCCCCAGCATTTT. It yields the protein CASSLWEGPQPQHF.

The rearrangement uses TRBV5-4 and TRBJ1-1; D gene ambiguous. CDR3 length equals 13 residues. Germline V gene lookup returns CDR1 SGHNT and CDR2 YYREEE (reference sequence). Trimming removed 7 bases from V and 5 bases from J, with 15 bases in between. This CDR3 reads CASGDRGETEAFF. The CDR3 DNA follows: TGTGCCAGCGGCGACCGAGGCGAAACTGAAGCTTTCTTT.

Written as DNA, the CDR3 is TGTGCCAGCAGTCTCCAGGGGGTCGTTAATGAAAAACTGTTTTTT. Its translation is CASSLQGVVNEKLFF. V gene TRBV5-8 combines with J gene TRBJ1-4, with 7 bases that match TRBD1. Germline trimming cut 5 bases from V and 4 bases from J; bases unmatched to any gene: 8. This CDR3 spans 15 amino acids. Germline V gives CDR1 SGHTS, CDR2 YDEGEE. Complete variable domain (other parts from reference TRBV5-8 and TRBJ1-4): EAGVTQSPTHLIKTRGQQATLRCSPISGHTSVYWYQQALGLGLQFLLWYDEGEERNRGNFPPRFSGRQFPNYSSELNVNALELEDSALYLCASSLQGVVNEKLFFGSGTQLSVL.

V usage is TRBV27 and J usage is TRBJ1-4, with 7 bases identical to TRBD1. In germline, CDR1 is MNHEY, CDR2 SMNVEV (reference sequence). CDR3 size: 16 residues. Trimming took 4 bases from V and 8 from J; bases not matched to a gene: 13. CDR3 nucleotide sequence: TGTGCCAGCAGTTCCGGTCCGGACAGGCGGCCCGAAAAACTGTTTTTT. It is translated as CASSSGPDRRPEKLFF.

This chain uses TRBV23-1 with TRBJ1-2; D is unclear. TRBV23-1 falls under the ORF class, with uncertain function. This CDR3 region has 8 residues. The germline V and J ends were trimmed by 9 bases and 11 bases, with 7 bases remaining between them. The DNA of the CDR3 is TGCGCCAGGAGAGGTTACACCTTC. Protein product: CARRGYTF.

V is TRBV13 and J is TRBJ2-2; D remains ambiguous. The CDR3 consists of 13 residues. Trimming took off 5 bases at V and 2 bases at J, with 6 bases between the two ends. The germline V gene has CDR1 PRHDT and CDR2 FYEKMQ (reference sequence). The chain's CDR3 is CASSQDNTGELFF. CDR3 sequence (DNA): TGTGCCAGCAGCCAAGATAACACCGGGGAGCTGTTTTTT.